The subject of this entry is one T cell receptor (beta chain). What this receptor recognizes is not known. Per-base qualities were not stored, and no clone one base away is much larger. This sample includes further DNA sequences coding for the same CDR3. Genomic DNA was isolated from the sorted cells so that the TCRbeta CDR3 region could be sequenced. The immunoSEQ Assay was used for sequencing of TCRbeta CDR3 regions. TCRdb limited this immuneACCESS table to in-frame rearrangements with V and J called. A share of clones is missing; checked studies link under half to unresolved V genes, and the rest is unexplained. Recorded for this sample are 60,000 to 70,000 clones; 89% of them occurred a single time. About 11% of the sample lies in the top ten. The data stem from a study of OX40 agonist ivuxolimab in advanced cancers. Regarding the research as a whole: Ivuxolimab, which targeted the costimulatory receptor OX40 (CD134), was an agonistic, fully human IgG2 monoclonal antibody. The dose-escalation cohort was roughly 87% male with a mean age of around 62 years, ranging from about 20 to 85. Among the approximately 50 dose-escalation patients, approximately 20 had hepatocellular carcinoma, approximately 15 melanoma, 9 renal cell carcinoma and 9 head and neck cancer. Prior anti-PD-1, anti-PD-L1 or anti-CTLA-4 therapy was permitted, and checkpoint inhibitors had been received by about 36% of dose-escalation patients. Intravenous ivuxolimab was administered to patients every 2 weeks at six dose levels: 0.01, 0.1, 0.3, 1.5, 3 and 10 mg/kg. The monotherapy dose-escalation portion (N ≈ 50 patients) of the phase I ivuxolimab trial is reported in the paper. The purpose of peripheral TCRbeta sequencing was to test whether ivuxolimab changed TCR sequence diversity and led to clonal T-cell expansion. Partial responses occurred in three dose-escalation patients: two with cutaneous melanoma and one with hepatocellular carcinoma. Broad study findings and their caveats: Clonal expansion of both CD4+ and CD8+ blood T cells was observed from baseline to week 6 at doses 0.1 to 3.0 mg/kg. Low levels of normalized T-cell clonal expansion were also seen in some patients who did not respond. In partial responders in the 0.1-3.0 mg/kg groups, normalized peripheral clonal expansion was found to be among the lowest, especially among CD8+ T cells. After ivuxolimab, expanded clones were on average more numerous among CD8+ T cells than among CD4+ T cells. The antigen specificity of the clonally expanded peripheral T cells was not determined.

The trial excluded patients who had a history of autoimmune disease or who were on systemic immunosuppression. Peripheral blood for TCR sequencing was drawn from every dose cohort at baseline, at cycle 4 day 1 and at cycle 7 day 1. The samples were drawn from a first-in-human, open-label, multicenter phase I dose-escalation trial of ivuxolimab. The trial enrolled adults with locally advanced or metastatic head and neck squamous cell, hepatocellular, melanoma or renal cell carcinoma. Before TCR sequencing, CD4+ T cells and CD8+ T cells from peripheral blood were sorted into separate populations. The sequences come from CD4+ or CD8+ T cells sorted from blood, collected in a trial of the OX40 agonist ivuxolimab. This clonotype originated in an adult with an advanced solid tumor such as melanoma, head and neck, liver or kidney cancer.

This receptor has the CDR3 CASSFGNTEAFF. The bases read TGTGCCAGCAGCTTTGGGAACACTGAAGCTTTCTTT. The chain is made from TRBV7-9 and TRBJ1-1, with the D gene not clear enough to name. Trimming removed 3 bases from V and 1 base from J, leaving 3 bases between the germline ends. The germline V gene (reference sequence) specifies SEHNR as CDR1 and FQNEAQ as CDR2. From its cysteine to its phenylalanine, the CDR3 spans 12 amino acids. Only the CDR3 DNA stays, 36 bases, in frame from base 1.